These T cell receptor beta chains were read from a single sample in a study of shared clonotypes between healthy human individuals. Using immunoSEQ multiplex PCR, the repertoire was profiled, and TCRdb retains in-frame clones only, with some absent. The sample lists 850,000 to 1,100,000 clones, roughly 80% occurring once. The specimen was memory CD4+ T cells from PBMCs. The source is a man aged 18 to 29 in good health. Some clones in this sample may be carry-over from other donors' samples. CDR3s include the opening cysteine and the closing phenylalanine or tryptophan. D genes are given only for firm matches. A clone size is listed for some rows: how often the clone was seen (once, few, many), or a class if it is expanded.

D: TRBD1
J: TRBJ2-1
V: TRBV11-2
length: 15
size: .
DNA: TGTGCCAGCAGCTCCCTTTTGTCAGGGGGCAATGAGCAGTTCTTC
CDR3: CASSSLLSGGNEQFF

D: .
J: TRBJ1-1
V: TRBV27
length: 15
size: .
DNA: TGTGCCAGCACCTGGGTCGGGGTGGGAGGCACTGAAGCTTTCTTT
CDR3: CASTWVGVGGTEAFF

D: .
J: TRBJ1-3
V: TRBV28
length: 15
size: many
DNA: TGTGCCAGCAGTTTATTCGGCGTGGCTGGAAACACCATATATTTT
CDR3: CASSLFGVAGNTIYF

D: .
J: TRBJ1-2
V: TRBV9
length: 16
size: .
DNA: TGTGCCAGCAGCTCTCCCAGGGCAGTTCACGATTATGGCTACACCTTC
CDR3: CASSSPRAVHDYGYTF

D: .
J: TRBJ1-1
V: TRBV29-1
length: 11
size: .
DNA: TGCAGCGTTGGGGAAGGGACTGAAGCTTTCTTT
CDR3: CSVGEGTEAFF

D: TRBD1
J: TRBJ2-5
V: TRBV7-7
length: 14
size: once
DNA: TGTGCCAGCAGCTGGACAGGGGCGAGGGAGACCCAGTACTTC
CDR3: CASSWTGARETQYF

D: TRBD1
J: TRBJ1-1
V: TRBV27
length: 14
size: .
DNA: TGTGCCAGCAGTCGGGACAGGGGGTGGTCTGAAGCTTTCTTT
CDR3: CASSRDRGWSEAFF

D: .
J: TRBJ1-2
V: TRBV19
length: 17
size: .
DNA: TGTGCCAGTAGTATAGGGTCTTCCGCGGCCTTTAACTATGGCTACACCTTC
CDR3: CASSIGSSAAFNYGYTF

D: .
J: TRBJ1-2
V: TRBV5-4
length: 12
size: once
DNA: TGTGCCAGCAGCTTGAACAGGGATGGCTACACCTTC
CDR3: CASSLNRDGYTF

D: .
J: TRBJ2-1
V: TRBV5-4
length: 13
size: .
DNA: TGTGCCAGCAGCTTGGGGGGAGGAGGTGGGCAGTTCTTC
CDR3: CASSLGGGGGQFF

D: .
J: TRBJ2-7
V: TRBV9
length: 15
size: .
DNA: TGTGCCAGCAGCGTAGCTCCTGAGGTGGGATCCGAGCAGTACTTC
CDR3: CASSVAPEVGSEQYF

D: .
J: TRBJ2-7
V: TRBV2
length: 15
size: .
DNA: TGTGCCAGCAGTTGGAGGGGGGGCTCAGAATACGAGCAGTACTTC
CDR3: CASSWRGGSEYEQYF

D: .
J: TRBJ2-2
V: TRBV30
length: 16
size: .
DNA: TGTGCCTGGAGGGGAAGGGGAGCGGCGGACACCGGGGAGCTGTTTTTT
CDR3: CAWRGRGAADTGELFF

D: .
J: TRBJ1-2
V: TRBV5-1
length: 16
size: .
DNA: TGCGCCAGCAGCCCCGCAGTCGGGGGGAGTAACTATGGCTACACCTTC
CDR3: CASSPAVGGSNYGYTF

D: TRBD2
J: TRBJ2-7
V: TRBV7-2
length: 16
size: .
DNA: TGTGCCAGCAGCTTAGTTTGGGGCGGGGGGCCCTACGAGCAGTACTTC
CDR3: CASSLVWGGGPYEQYF

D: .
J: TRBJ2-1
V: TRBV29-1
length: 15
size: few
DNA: TGCAGCGTTAGGGCAAAGTCGGGGGGCCTCAATGAGCAGTTCTTC
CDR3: CSVRAKSGGLNEQFF

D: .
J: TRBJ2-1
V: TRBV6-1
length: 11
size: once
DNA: TGTGCCAGCAGTGAAGAGGCTGGTCCGTTCTTC
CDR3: CASSEEAGPFF

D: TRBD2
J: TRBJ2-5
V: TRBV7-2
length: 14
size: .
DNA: TGTGCCAGCAGCTCGACCCGGGGGGGGGAGACCCAGTACTTC
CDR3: CASSSTRGGETQYF

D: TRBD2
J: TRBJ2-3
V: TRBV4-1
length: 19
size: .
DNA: TGCGCCAGCAGCCCCTACGGTAGGGAGGGGTCCCCTTACACAGATACGCAGTATTTT
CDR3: CASSPYGREGSPYTDTQYF

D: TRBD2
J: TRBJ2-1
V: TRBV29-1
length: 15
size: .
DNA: TGCAGCGCAAGTTCGAGCGGGAGGCCCTACAATGAGCAGTTCTTC
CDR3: CSASSSGRPYNEQFF

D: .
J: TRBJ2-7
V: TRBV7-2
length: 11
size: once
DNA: TGTGCCAGCAGCCCAGACAGGCGGTTGTACTTC
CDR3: CASSPDRRLYF

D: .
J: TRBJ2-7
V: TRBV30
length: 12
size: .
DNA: TGTGCCTGGAGTGTAGTTGCCTACGAGCAGTACTTC
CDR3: CAWSVVAYEQYF

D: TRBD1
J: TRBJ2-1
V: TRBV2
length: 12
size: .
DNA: TGTGCCACCCTCGGGACAGGGGATGAGCAGTTCTTC
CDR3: CATLGTGDEQFF

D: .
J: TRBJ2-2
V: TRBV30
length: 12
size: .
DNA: TGTGCCTGGATTGAGACAGCCGGGGAGCTGTTTTTT
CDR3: CAWIETAGELFF

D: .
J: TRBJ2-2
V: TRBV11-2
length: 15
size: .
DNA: TGTGCCAGCAGCTTAGACGGCACCTACACCGGGGAGCTGTTTTTT
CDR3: CASSLDGTYTGELFF

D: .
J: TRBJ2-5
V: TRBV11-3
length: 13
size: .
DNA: TGTGCCAGCAGCCGGGACACCCAAGAGACCCAGTACTTC
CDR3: CASSRDTQETQYF

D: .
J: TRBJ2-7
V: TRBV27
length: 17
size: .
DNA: TGTGCCAGCAGCCCTCCTCCCGGCCTCGATAAGAGTTACGAGCAGTACTTC
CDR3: CASSPPPGLDKSYEQYF

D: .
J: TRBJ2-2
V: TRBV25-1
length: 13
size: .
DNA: TGTGCCAGCAGTGGGCTAAACACCGGGGAGCTGTTTTTT
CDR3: CASSGLNTGELFF

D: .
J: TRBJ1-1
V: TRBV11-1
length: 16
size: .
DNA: TGTGCCAGCAGCTCCACCGGGACGACGATGAACACTGAAGCTTTCTTT
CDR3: CASSSTGTTMNTEAFF

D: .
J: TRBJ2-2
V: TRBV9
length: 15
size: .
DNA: TGTGCCAGCAGCGTAAGGGGGTCCGACACCGGGGAGCTGTTTTTT
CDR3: CASSVRGSDTGELFF

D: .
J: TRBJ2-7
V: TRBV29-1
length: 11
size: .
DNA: TGCAGCGTTGAACATCGCTACGAGCAGTACTTC
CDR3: CSVEHRYEQYF

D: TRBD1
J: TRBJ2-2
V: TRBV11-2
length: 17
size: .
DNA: TGTGCCAGCAGTTACCAGGCGGGACAGGGGGCCGCCGGGGAGCTGTTTTTT
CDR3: CASSYQAGQGAAGELFF

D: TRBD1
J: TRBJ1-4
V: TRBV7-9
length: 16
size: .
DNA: TGTGCCAGCAGCGTAATACCGGGACAGGGAAATGAAAAACTGTTTTTT
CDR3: CASSVIPGQGNEKLFF

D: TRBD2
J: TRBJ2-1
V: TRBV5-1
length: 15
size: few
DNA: TGCGCCAGCACTCAGCGGGAGCGCACCTACAATGAGCAGTTCTTC
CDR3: CASTQRERTYNEQFF

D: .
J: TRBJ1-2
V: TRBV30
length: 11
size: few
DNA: TGTGCCTGGAAAGCTAGCAGAGGCTACACCTTC
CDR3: CAWKASRGYTF

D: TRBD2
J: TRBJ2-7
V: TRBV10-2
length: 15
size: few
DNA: TGCGCCAGCAGCGGGCCCGGGACTACCCTCAGTGGGCAGTACTTC
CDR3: CASSGPGTTLSGQYF